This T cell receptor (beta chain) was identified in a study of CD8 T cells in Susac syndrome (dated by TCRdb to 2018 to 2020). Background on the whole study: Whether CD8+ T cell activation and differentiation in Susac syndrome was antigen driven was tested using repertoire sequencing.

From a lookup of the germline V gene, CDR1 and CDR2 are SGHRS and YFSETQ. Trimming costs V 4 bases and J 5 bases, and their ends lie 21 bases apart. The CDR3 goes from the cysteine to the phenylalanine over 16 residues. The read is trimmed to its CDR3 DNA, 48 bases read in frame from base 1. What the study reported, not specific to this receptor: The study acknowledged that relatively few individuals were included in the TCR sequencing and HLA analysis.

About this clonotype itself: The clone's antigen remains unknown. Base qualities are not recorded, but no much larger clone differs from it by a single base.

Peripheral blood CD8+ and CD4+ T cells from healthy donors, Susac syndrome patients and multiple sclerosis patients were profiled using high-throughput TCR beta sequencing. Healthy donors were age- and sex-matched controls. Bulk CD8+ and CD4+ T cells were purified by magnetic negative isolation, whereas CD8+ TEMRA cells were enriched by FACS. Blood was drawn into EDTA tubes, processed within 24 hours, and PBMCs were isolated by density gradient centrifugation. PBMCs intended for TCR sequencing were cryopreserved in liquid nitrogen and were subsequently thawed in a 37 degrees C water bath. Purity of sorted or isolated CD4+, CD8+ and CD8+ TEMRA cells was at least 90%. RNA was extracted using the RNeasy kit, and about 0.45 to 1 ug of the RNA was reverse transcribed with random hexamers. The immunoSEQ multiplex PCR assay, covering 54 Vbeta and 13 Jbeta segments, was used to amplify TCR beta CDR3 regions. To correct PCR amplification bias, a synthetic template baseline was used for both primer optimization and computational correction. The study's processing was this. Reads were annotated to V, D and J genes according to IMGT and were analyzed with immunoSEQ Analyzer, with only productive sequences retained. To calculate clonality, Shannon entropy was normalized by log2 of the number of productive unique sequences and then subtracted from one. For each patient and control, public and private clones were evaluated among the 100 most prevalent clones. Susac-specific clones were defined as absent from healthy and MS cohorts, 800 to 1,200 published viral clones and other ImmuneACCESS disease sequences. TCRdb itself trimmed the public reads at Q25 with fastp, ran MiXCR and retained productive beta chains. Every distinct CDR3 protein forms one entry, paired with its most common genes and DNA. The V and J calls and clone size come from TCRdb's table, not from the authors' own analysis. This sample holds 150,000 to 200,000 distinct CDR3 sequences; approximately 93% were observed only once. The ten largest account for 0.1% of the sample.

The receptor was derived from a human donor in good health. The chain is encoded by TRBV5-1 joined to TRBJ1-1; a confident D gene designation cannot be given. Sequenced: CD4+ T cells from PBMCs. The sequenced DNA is TGCGCCAGCAGCCCGCGCCCGGCGGTGGCCGGAACTGAAGCTTTCTTT. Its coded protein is CASSPRPAVAGTEAFF.